Following are 24 T cell receptor beta chains from one sample sequenced in a study of blood T cell repertoires in COVID-19 (dated by TCRdb to 2018 to 2020). The method behind the library was the immunoSEQ multiplex PCR assay. TCRdb's version of the immuneACCESS table is confined to in-frame rearrangements and falls short of the full clone set. An unresolved V gene accounts for under half of the shortfall where checked; the remainder is of unknown origin. Recorded for this sample are 90,000 or so clones; about 90% of them occurred a single time. In total, the top ten clones hold more than 0.85% of the sample. The sample comprised peripheral blood. All receptors derive from a human donor in a cohort sampled during active COVID-19.

The rearrangement links TRBV5-5 to TRBJ2-1, with a weak D call TRBD2 (5 bases). V gave up 2 bases and J gave up 3 bases, with 12 bases separating them. CDR1 SGHKS and CDR2 YYEKEE come from the germline V gene (reference sequence). The CDR3 consists of 15 residues. The CDR3 DNA reads as TGTGCCAGCAGCTTATCAGTAGCGTTCTACAATGAGCAGTTCTTC. Protein product: CASSLSVAFYNEQFF.

The chain carries TRBV7-9 and TRBJ1-5; the D is unclear. Germline values: CDR1 SEHNR, CDR2 FQNEAQ (reference sequence). Trimming left V 9 bases short and J 3 bases short, with 9 bases between. The CDR3 consists of 12 residues. This CDR3 is CARRGNNQPQHF. The CDR3 DNA is TGTGCCAGACGAGGGAACAATCAGCCCCAGCATTTT.

V usage is TRBV3-1 (or the pseudogene TRBV3-2) and J usage is TRBJ2-5; 9 positions agree with TRBD2. The CDR3 is made up of 16 amino acids. With V trimmed by 4 bases and J by 6 bases, 12 bases remained unmatched. The germline V gene encodes CDR1 LGHDT and CDR2 YNNKEL (reference sequence). This CDR3 reads CASSRLEAGGRQTQYF. CDR3 sequence (DNA): TGTGCCAGCAGCCGTCTAGAGGCGGGAGGGCGACAGACCCAGTACTTC.

This rearrangement joins TRBV5-6 to TRBJ2-1; possibly TRBD1 for D (6 bases). The germline gives CDR1 SGHDT, CDR2 YYEEEE. This CDR3 comprises 14 residues. Trimming removed 3 bases at V and 4 bases at J, with 11 bases between. This CDR3 reads CASSYGTLYNEQFF. In nucleotides, the CDR3 is TGTGCCAGCAGCTACGGGACACTTTACAATGAGCAGTTCTTC.

The chain joins TRBV6-5 to TRBJ2-7; 7 bases line up with TRBD1. CDR1 and CDR2 (germline): MNHEY, SVGAGI. The CDR3 length is 12 residues. V lost 4 bases and J lost 3; bases outside the gene matches: 0. CDR3 in DNA: TGTGCCAGCAGTTGGGACAGCTACGAGCAGTACTTC. Amino acids: CASSWDSYEQYF.

This sequence joins TRBV28 and TRBJ2-4; a possible D gene is TRBD2 (6 bases). V was clipped by 7 bases and J by 6 bases, with 16 bases between them. The CDR3 is 14 amino acids. CDR1 and CDR2 from the germline V gene are MDHEN and SYDVKM. The CDR3 loop is CASIPAGSGNIQYF. DNA for the CDR3: TGTGCCAGCATCCCAGCGGGTTCGGGAAACATTCAGTACTTC.

This clone was counted a single time. The chain recombines TRBV28 with TRBJ1-6, with 8 positions matching TRBD1. CDR1 and CDR2 (germline): MDHEN, SYDVKM. V dropped 4 bases and J dropped 8; count of bases not matched to a gene: 13. The CDR3 loop spans 17 amino acids. The DNA of the CDR3 is TGTGCCAGCAGTTCGGGGGGCAGGGGGCGACTGCATTCACCCCTCCACTTT. Its translation: CASSSGGRGRLHSPLHF.

V and J are TRBV28 and TRBJ2-1, with D maybe TRBD1 (6 bases). Germline CDR1 MDHEN, CDR2 SYDVKM. The CDR3 contains 14 residues. Trimming shortened V by 7 bases and J by 4 bases, and 14 bases separated the two germline ends. This chain's CDR3 is CASNTLGTYNEQFF. CDR3 nucleotide sequence: TGTGCCAGCAACACCCTCGGGACATACAATGAGCAGTTCTTC.

V is TRBV11-2 and J is TRBJ2-1, with 12 bases identical to TRBD2. The CDR3 runs to 16 residues. Germline lookup yields CDR1 SGHAT and CDR2 FQNNGV. V dropped 4 bases and J dropped 2; count of bases not matched to a gene: 3. Here the CDR3 DNA reads TGTGCCAGCAGCTCTCCTAGCGGGGGGGCCTACAATGAGCAGTTCTTC. Encoded protein: CASSSPSGGAYNEQFF.

This clone was observed a single time. J is TRBJ1-3 and V is TRBV28; D is perhaps TRBD1 (5 bases). The CDR3 extends over 14 amino acids. CDR1 and CDR2 (germline): MDHEN, SYDVKM. V was trimmed by 7 bases and J by 4 bases, leaving 14 bases between them. The CDR3 DNA reads as TGTGCCAGCACCACAGAAGGGGCGGGAAACACCATATATTTT. This encodes CASTTEGAGNTIYF. The complete variable domain, with remaining parts taken from reference TRBV28 and TRBJ1-3, reads DVKVTQSSRYLVKRTGEKVFLECVQDMDHENMFWYRQDPGLGLRLIYFSYDVKMKEKGDIPEGYSVSREKKERFSLILESASTNQTSMYLCASTTEGAGNTIYFGEGSWLTVV.

The chain joins TRBV9 to TRBJ1-1; maybe TRBD1 (5 bases). The CDR3 is 12 residues long. The germline CDR1 and CDR2 sequences are SGDLS and YYNGEE. Trimming removed 4 bases from V and 11 bases from J, with 15 bases in between. The DNA for the CDR3 is TGTGCCAGCAGCTCGACAGCGACTCGGGCTTTCTTT. It translates to CASSSTATRAFF.

The CDR3 spells CASSQVRGAYEQYF. As DNA, the CDR3 is TGTGCCAGCAGCCAAGTCAGGGGAGCCTACGAGCAGTACTTC. The chain joins TRBV3-1 (or the pseudogene TRBV3-2) to TRBJ2-7; the D gene is possibly TRBD1 (6 bases). The CDR3 is 14 amino acids. Germline assignment: CDR1 LGHDT and CDR2 YNNKEL (reference sequence). Trimming stripped 1 base from V and 2 bases from J, with 9 bases between.

The chain carries TRBV20-1 and TRBJ1-2, with 9 positions matching TRBD1. V lost 3 bases to trimming and J lost 8 bases; unmatched junction nucleotides: 7. The CDR3 has 13 residues. The germline V gene encodes CDR1 DFQATT and CDR2 SNEGSKA (reference sequence). The CDR3 loop reads CSASLQGAEGYTF. The CDR3 DNA reads TGCAGTGCTAGTCTACAGGGGGCTGAAGGCTACACCTTC.

This clone was seen just once. V usage is TRBV11-2 and J usage is TRBJ2-5; D possibly corresponds to TRBD1 (5 bases). V gave up 5 bases and J gave up 5 bases, with 9 bases separating them. The CDR3 is made up of 12 amino acids. Germline loops: CDR1 SGHAT, CDR2 FQNNGV. Written as DNA, the CDR3 is TGTGCCAGCAGCGCCAACAGGGAGACCCAGTACTTC. It encodes CASSANRETQYF.

The J gene is TRBJ2-7, the V gene TRBV18; perhaps TRBD2 as D (5 bases). CDR3 length: 15 amino acids. The V end lost 2 bases, the J end lost 2 bases, and 13 bases lay between the germline ends. Per germline, CDR1 KGHSH and CDR2 LQKENI. This chain's CDR3 is CASSPGGALTYEQYF. The CDR3 nucleotides are TGTGCCAGCTCACCAGGAGGAGCTCTAACCTACGAGCAGTACTTC.

This chain links TRBV6-5 with TRBJ2-1, with D possibly matching TRBD1 (6 bases). Germline V gene sequence: CDR1 MNHEY, CDR2 SVGAGI. The CDR3 runs 13 residues. Deletions cut 8 bases from V and 8 bases from J, with 16 bases between. The DNA of the CDR3 is TGTGCCAGCTGGGGGCAGGGGATTGATGAGCAGTTCTTC. Its translation: CASWGQGIDEQFF.

The rearrangement links TRBV4-2 to TRBJ2-1; D might be TRBD1 (6 bases). The CDR3 is made up of 15 amino acids. CDR1 LGHNA and CDR2 YNFKEQ come from the germline V gene. V was shortened by 0 bases and J by 5 bases, with 11 bases between the two germline ends. This CDR3 reads CASSQDRQGHNEQFF. The CDR3, as DNA: TGTGCCAGCAGCCAAGATAGGCAGGGGCACAATGAGCAGTTCTTC.

This chain connects TRBV9 to TRBJ2-2; 7 bases line up with TRBD1. Germline CDR1 reads SGDLS; CDR2 reads YYNGEE. Trimming removed 0 bases from V and 2 bases from J; junction bases left unmatched: 4. There are 16 residues in the CDR3. CDR3 coding DNA: TGTGCCAGCAGCGTAGTAGGGGGCCGCAACACCGGGGAGCTGTTTTTT. Translation: CASSVVGGRNTGELFF.

V is TRBV18 and J is TRBJ2-3, with 9 bases matching TRBD1. Losses at the gene ends were 3 bases for V and 4 bases for J; bases not matched to a gene: 2. The germline V gene has CDR1 KGHSH and CDR2 LQKENI. The CDR3 totals 14 residues. This chain's CDR3 is CASSPGTGPDTQYF. The CDR3 DNA sequence: TGTGCCAGCTCACCCGGGACAGGGCCAGATACGCAGTATTTT.

The count of this clone is one. The genes are TRBV7-3 and TRBJ2-1; a weak D match, TRBD2 (5 bases). This CDR3 comprises 15 residues. V gave up 9 bases and J gave up 7 bases, with 22 bases separating them. CDR1 is SGHTA, CDR2 FQGTGA, per germline. Written as DNA, the CDR3 is TGTGCCAGTACTAGGACGACACCGATGAATAATGAGCAGTTCTTC. This encodes CASTRTTPMNNEQFF.

The chain has TRBV12-3 or TRBV12-4 and TRBJ1-2; the D gene is possibly TRBD1 (5 bases). The CDR3 consists of 12 residues. Trimming pared 4 bases from V and 7 bases from J, leaving 10 bases between. The CDR3 region is CASSSGLGGYTF. The CDR3 bases are TGTGCCAGCAGTTCAGGGTTGGGTGGCTACACCTTC.

CDR3 DNA: TGTGCCAGAAGCCACCTCGGGGTAGCTCTAGAAAAACTGTTTTTT. Translation gives CARSHLGVALEKLFF. V usage is TRBV5-3 and J usage is TRBJ1-4; D is ambiguous. TRBV5-3 is identified as an open reading frame with a role that is uncertain. The V end was cut by 4 bases, the J end by 8 bases, with 18 bases between. This CDR3 is 15 amino acids long.

The chain combines TRBV27 with TRBJ2-1; 9 nucleotides match TRBD2. Trimming at V came to 6 bases and at J to 3 bases, leaving 6 bases not matched to a gene. Germline loops: CDR1 MNHEY, CDR2 SMNVEV (reference sequence). The CDR3 sequence is 15 residues long. The CDR3 protein is CASSYSGRGYNEQFF. As DNA, the CDR3 is TGTGCCAGCAGCTATAGCGGGAGAGGCTACAATGAGCAGTTCTTC.

The chain links TRBV5-5 to TRBJ1-2; unclear D gene. V was pared by 0 bases and J by 0 bases, with 6 bases between. Germline loops: CDR1 SGHKS, CDR2 YYEKEE (reference sequence). This CDR3 contains 14 residues. CDR3 loop: CASSLAPSNYGYTF. CDR3 sequence (DNA): TGTGCCAGCAGCTTGGCCCCATCTAACTATGGCTACACCTTC.